These T cell receptor beta chains were read from a single sample in a study of CD8 T cells in ankylosing spondylitis. MiXCR, applied by TCRdb to the 5' RACE reads, yields one record per CDR3 protein. The sample has over 60,000 distinct CDR3 sequences; about 5.7% are singletons. Input material: blood, either unsorted or a sorted T cell fraction (not recorded which). Receptor source: a male donor with ankylosing spondylitis or in good health (not recorded which). Both conserved end residues are part of each CDR3. D genes are given only for firm matches. Size is stated as once, few, many or a size class.

V,J,D,size,DNA,CDR3
TRBV4-3,TRBJ1-2,NA,many,TGCGCCAGCAGCCAAGACCAGACCGCGCCCTATGGCTACACCTTC,CASSQDQTAPYGYTF
TRBV6-5,TRBJ2-7,NA,many,TGTGCCAGCAGCCGCCTTAGCGGAACTGGCTACGAGCAGTACTTC,CASSRLSGTGYEQYF
TRBV5-1,TRBJ2-7,NA,many,TGCGCCAGCAACGAGGGTTCGGGGCCTTACGAGCAGTACTTC,CASNEGSGPYEQYF
TRBV4-1,TRBJ2-7,NA,many,TGCGCCAGCAGCCAGATCCAGGGAACCGAGCAGTACTTC,CASSQIQGTEQYF
TRBV5-1,TRBJ1-5,TRBD1,many,TGCGCCAGCAGCCCGACGACAGGGGGCAATCAGCCCCAGCATTTT,CASSPTTGGNQPQHF
TRBV7-6,TRBJ2-3,TRBD1,many,TGTGCCACCAGGGACAGGGGGTCGGGCGATACGCAGTATTTT,CATRDRGSGDTQYF
TRBV7-2,TRBJ1-5,NA,many,TGTGCCAGCACGCGAGATAGCAATCAGCCCCAGCATTTT,CASTRDSNQPQHF
TRBV5-1,TRBJ2-1,TRBD1,many,TGCGCCAGCAGCTTGGAATCGGACAGGGTTGAGAAGCAGTTCTTC,CASSLESDRVEKQFF
TRBV3-1,TRBJ1-6,NA,once,TGTACCAGCAGCCCGGACAGCTCTGATTCACCCCTCCACTTT,CTSSPDSSDSPLHF
TRBV5-1,TRBJ2-1,TRBD2,many,TGCGCCAGCAGCATTCCCAGACTAGCAGAAAACAATGAGCAGTTCTTC,CASSIPRLAENNEQFF
TRBV29-1,TRBJ2-3,NA,many,TGCAGCGTTAATCGGGGGGCTAGAGATACGCAGTATTTT,CSVNRGARDTQYF
TRBV4-1,TRBJ2-3,NA,many,TGCGCCAGCAGCCAAGCGAATAGTCGTGATAGCACAGATACGCAGTATTTT,CASSQANSRDSTDTQYF
TRBV5-1,TRBJ2-7,NA,many,TGCGCCAGCAGCTTGACAGCAGCCCAATCTATTTTCTACGAGCAGTACTTC,CASSLTAAQSIFYEQYF
TRBV2,TRBJ2-3,NA,many,TGTGCCAGCAGTGTTGCAGACACAGATACGCAGTATTTT,CASSVADTDTQYF
TRBV19,TRBJ2-1,NA,many,TGTGCCAGTAGGCTACGGGACCAACGAAAAGATGAGCAGTTCTTC,CASRLRDQRKDEQFF
TRBV4-2,TRBJ2-2,TRBD1,many,TGTGCCAGCAGCCAAGATGGACAGGGGACCTCGAACACCGGGGAGCTGTTTTTT,CASSQDGQGTSNTGELFF
TRBV7-6,TRBJ2-7,NA,many,TGTGCCAGCAGCTTAGGCAGGGATGGGGACGAGCAGTACTTC,CASSLGRDGDEQYF
TRBV6-1,TRBJ2-5,NA,many,TGTGCCAGCATACCAACCCTCGCCGTTGGGGGTCACCCGCAAGAGACCCAGTACTTC,CASIPTLAVGGHPQETQYF
TRBV10-2,TRBJ2-1,TRBD2,many,TGCGCCAGCAGTGATCTCGGACTAGCGGGGGAGGGTGAGCAGTTCTTC,CASSDLGLAGEGEQFF
TRBV5-4,TRBJ1-2,NA,many,TGTGCCAGCAGTCTGTCTAACTATGGCTACACCTTC,CASSLSNYGYTF
TRBV12-3/TRBV12-4,TRBJ1-1,NA,many,TGTGCCAGCAGTTTATTCGGAGGGTGGAACACTGAAGCTTTCTTT,CASSLFGGWNTEAFF
TRBV4-3,TRBJ2-1,NA,many,TGCGCCAGCAGCCCCCAAGACCCCAGAGGGGGGAGCTCCTACAATGAGCAGTTCTTC,CASSPQDPRGGSSYNEQFF